The T cell receptor beta chain described here comes from a study of blood T cell repertoires in COVID-19. Study-level information: PBMCs, B-cell-depleted T cells, or T cells were the source of the cDNA or gDNA that made up the material.

During active infection, Seattle patients enrolled and were then monitored through disease. TCRdb's copy holds only in-frame clones and misses some; the assay was immunoSEQ multiplex PCR. The repertoire holds about 480,000 clones, with 85% to 90% as singletons. V lost 6 bases and J lost 3, with 11 bases in between. Germline assignment: CDR1 LNHDA and CDR2 SQIVND (reference sequence). This CDR3 is built from 13 residues. In this sample, this clone turned up once. The receptor comes from a woman aged 45-65 years with COVID-19, enrolled during active disease. The chain combines TRBV19 with TRBJ2-5, with TRBD1 as a possible D gene (6 bases). The specimen sequenced was peripheral blood. CDR3 DNA: TGTGCCAGTAGGAAAAACAGGGAAGAGACCCAGTACTTC. Its protein is CASRKNREETQYF.